A selection of T cell receptor beta chains follows, all from one sample in a study of response to subunit inactivated influenza vaccine. From the RT-PCR reads, TCRdb called clonotypes with MiXCR, one entry per CDR3 protein. The repertoire holds about 160,000 distinct CDR3 sequences, with under 13% as singletons. Sequencing was performed on non-naive T cells sorted from PBMCs, taken roughly 45 days after vaccination. Receptor source: a man aged 50 or older who received an inactivated influenza vaccine. The CDR3 runs from the conserved cysteine through the conserved F or W. A D gene is named only where the DNA matches it firmly. Not all rows give a size; the values are once, few, many and, for expanded clones, a class.

TRBJ2-1 TRBV5-1 TRBD1 NA 16 TGCGCCAGCAGCTTGTACCAGGGGGCTTACTACAATGAGCAGTTCTTC CASSLYQGAYYNEQFF
TRBJ1-4 TRBV25-1 TRBD1 many 15 TGTGCCACCCGGGACAGGGGAGGTAGAAACGAAAAACTGTTTTTT CATRDRGGRNEKLFF
TRBJ2-3 TRBV5-1 NA few 13 TGCGCCAGCAGCTCCCACTTAGTCGATACGCAGTATTTT CASSSHLVDTQYF
TRBJ2-7 TRBV12-3/TRBV12-4 NA few 11 TGTGCCAGCAGGGCAAGGGACGAGCAGTACTTC CASRARDEQYF
TRBJ2-5 TRBV20-1 NA NA 15 TGCAGTGCTAGAGATGTAAAGGGTGGCGCGGAGACCCAGTACTTC CSARDVKGGAETQYF
TRBJ1-1 TRBV7-3 NA many 13 TGTGCCAGCAGCTTAACAGTGAACACTGAAGCTTTCTTT CASSLTVNTEAFF
TRBJ2-7 TRBV20-1 NA many 14 TGCAGTGCTAGAGACAGTATTGACTCCTACGAGCAGTACTTC CSARDSIDSYEQYF
TRBJ1-1 TRBV3-1 NA NA 14 TGTGCCAGCAGCCAGGCCAGGGGTTCGAGTGAAGCTTTCTTT CASSQARGSSEAFF
TRBJ2-3 TRBV20-1 TRBD2 many 15 TGCAGTGCCAGTCTAGCGGGAGATGGGACAGATACGCAGTATTTT CSASLAGDGTDTQYF
TRBJ2-7 TRBV5-1 NA many 15 TGCGCCAGCAGCTTGGGGGGTCGGAGCTCCTACGAGCAGTACTTC CASSLGGRSSYEQYF
TRBJ1-6 TRBV20-1 TRBD1 NA 14 TGCAGTGCTAGGATGGGACAGGGTAATTCACCCCTCCACTTT CSARMGQGNSPLHF
TRBJ2-1 TRBV7-9 NA NA 15 TGTGCCAGCAGCTTAGCAGGGAGGAGGATGAATGAGCAGTTCTTC CASSLAGRRMNEQFF
TRBJ1-2 TRBV28 TRBD1 NA 12 TGTGCCAGCACCGGGACAGTCTATGGCTACACCTTC CASTGTVYGYTF
TRBJ2-3 TRBV28 NA NA 17 TGTGCCAGCAATCTGGGTTGGGGGCGGGCCACCACAGATACGCAGTATTTT CASNLGWGRATTDTQYF
TRBJ1-1 TRBV10-3 TRBD1 NA 15 TGTGCCATCACCTCAAGACAGGGGGCCAACACTGAAGCTTTCTTT CAITSRQGANTEAFF
TRBJ2-1 TRBV20-1 TRBD2 few 16 TGCAGTGCTAGAGAAGTTGGGGGGGTCTCCTACAATGAGCAGTTCTTC CSAREVGGVSYNEQFF
TRBJ1-4 TRBV5-1 TRBD1 few 16 TGCGCCAGCAGCTTGGCCAACAGGGGACAAGCGGAAAAACTGTTTTTT CASSLANRGQAEKLFF
TRBJ1-1 TRBV29-1 NA NA 13 TGCAGCGTTGACGAGGGGATGCGCACTGAAGCTTTCTTT CSVDEGMRTEAFF
TRBJ1-2 TRBV20-1 NA few 11 TGCAGTGCCCCCGTTTGGGGTGGCTACACCTTC CSAPVWGGYTF
TRBJ2-7 TRBV5-1 TRBD2 many 14 TGCGCCAGCAGCCCAGCGGGAGGAGACTACGAGCAGTACTTC CASSPAGGDYEQYF
TRBJ2-1 TRBV24-1 TRBD1 many 16 TGTGCCACCCGCCCCGGACAGGGATTCTCCTACAATGAGCAGTTCTTC CATRPGQGFSYNEQFF
TRBJ2-3 TRBV20-1 TRBD2 few 18 TGCAGTGCTGAAAACCGACGCACTAGCGGGGGGAGCACAGATACGCAGTATTTT CSAENRRTSGGSTDTQYF
TRBJ2-1 TRBV7-2 TRBD1 few 16 TGTGCCAGCAGCTTAGTTGGGACAGGAACCCAAAATGAGCAGTTCTTC CASSLVGTGTQNEQFF
TRBJ2-1 TRBV6-2/TRBV6-3 TRBD2 few 13 TGTGCCAGCAGTCCAGCGGGGAGCGGTGAGCAGTTCTTC CASSPAGSGEQFF
TRBJ1-1 TRBV4-1 NA many 14 TGCGCCAGCAGACAAGACAACAGGCCTTATGAAGCTTTCTTT CASRQDNRPYEAFF
TRBJ2-3 TRBV10-1 NA few 14 TGCGCCAGCAGTGATTGGGGAAGCACAGATACGCAGTATTTT CASSDWGSTDTQYF
TRBJ1-5 TRBV6-1 NA few 16 TGTGCCAGCAGTGAATACGGCCAGGCTAGCAATCAGCCCCAGCATTTT CASSEYGQASNQPQHF